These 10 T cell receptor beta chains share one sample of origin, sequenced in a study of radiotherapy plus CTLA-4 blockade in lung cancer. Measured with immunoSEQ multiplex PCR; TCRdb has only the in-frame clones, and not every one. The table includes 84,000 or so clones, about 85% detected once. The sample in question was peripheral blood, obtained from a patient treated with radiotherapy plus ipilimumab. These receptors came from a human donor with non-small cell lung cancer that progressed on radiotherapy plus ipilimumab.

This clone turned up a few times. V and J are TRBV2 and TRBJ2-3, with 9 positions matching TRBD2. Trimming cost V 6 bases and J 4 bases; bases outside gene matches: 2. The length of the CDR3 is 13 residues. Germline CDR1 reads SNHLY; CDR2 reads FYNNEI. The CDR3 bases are TGTGCCAGCAGGCGGGGGGGGGCAGATACGCAGTATTTT. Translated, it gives CASRRGGADTQYF.

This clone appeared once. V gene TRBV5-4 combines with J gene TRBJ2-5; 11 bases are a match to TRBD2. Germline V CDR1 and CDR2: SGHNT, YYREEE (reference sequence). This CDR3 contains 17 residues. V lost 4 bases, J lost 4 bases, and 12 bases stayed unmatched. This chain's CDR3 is CASSLTLGLAGGETQYF. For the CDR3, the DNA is TGTGCCAGCAGCCTGACTTTGGGCCTAGCGGGAGGAGAGACCCAGTACTTC.

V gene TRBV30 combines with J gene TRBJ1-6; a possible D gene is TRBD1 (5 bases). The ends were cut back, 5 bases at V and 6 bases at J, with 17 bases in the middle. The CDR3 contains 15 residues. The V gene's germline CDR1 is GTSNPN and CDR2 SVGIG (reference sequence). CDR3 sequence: CAWGTGEQGNSPLHF. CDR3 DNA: TGTGCCTGGGGTACGGGGGAACAAGGTAATTCACCCCTCCACTTT. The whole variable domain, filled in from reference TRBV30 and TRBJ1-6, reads SQTIHQWPATLVQPVGSPLSLECTVEGTSNPNLYWYRQAAGRGLQLLFYSVGIGQISSEVPQNLSASRPQDRQFILSSKKLLLSDSGFYLCAWGTGEQGNSPLHFGNGTRLTVT.

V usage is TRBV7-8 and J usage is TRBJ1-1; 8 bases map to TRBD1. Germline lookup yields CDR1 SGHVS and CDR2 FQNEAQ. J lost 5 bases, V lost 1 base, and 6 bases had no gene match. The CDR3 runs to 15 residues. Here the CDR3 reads CASSLGVRGLTEAFF. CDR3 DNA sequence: TGTGCCAGCAGCTTAGGGGTCAGGGGGCTTACTGAAGCTTTCTTT.

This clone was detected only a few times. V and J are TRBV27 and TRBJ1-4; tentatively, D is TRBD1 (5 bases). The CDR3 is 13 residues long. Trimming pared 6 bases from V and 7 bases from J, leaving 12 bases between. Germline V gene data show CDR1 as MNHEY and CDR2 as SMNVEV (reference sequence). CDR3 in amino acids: CASRYGDGEKLFF. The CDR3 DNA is TGTGCCAGCAGATATGGGGACGGTGAAAAACTGTTTTTT.

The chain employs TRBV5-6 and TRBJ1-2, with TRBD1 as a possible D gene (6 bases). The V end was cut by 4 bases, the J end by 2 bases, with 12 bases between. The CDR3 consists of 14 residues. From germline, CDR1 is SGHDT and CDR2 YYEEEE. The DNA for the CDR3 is TGTGCCAGCAGCCTCAGGGGCCAGAACTATGGCTACACCTTC. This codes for CASSLRGQNYGYTF.

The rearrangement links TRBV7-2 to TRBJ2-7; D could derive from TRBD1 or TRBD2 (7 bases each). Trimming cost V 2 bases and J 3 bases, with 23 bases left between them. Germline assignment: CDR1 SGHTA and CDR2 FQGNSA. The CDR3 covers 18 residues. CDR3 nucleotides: TGTGCCAGCAGCTTAAGGGGGGGAACCCGGGACAGTTACTACGAGCAGTACTTC. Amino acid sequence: CASSLRGGTRDSYYEQYF.

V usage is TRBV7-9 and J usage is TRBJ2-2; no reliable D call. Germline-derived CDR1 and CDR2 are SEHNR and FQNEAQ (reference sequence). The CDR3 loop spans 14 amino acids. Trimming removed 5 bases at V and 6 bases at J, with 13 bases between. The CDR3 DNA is TGTGCCAGCAGCCCAATAGTTAGGGCCGGGGAGCTGTTTTTT. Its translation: CASSPIVRAGELFF.

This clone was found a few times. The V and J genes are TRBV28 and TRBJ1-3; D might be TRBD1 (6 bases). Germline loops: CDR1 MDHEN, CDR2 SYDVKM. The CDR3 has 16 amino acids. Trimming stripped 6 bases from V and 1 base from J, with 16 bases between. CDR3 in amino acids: CASSSPTGSSGNTIYF. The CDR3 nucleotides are TGTGCCAGCAGCTCCCCGACAGGTTCGTCTGGAAACACCATATATTTT.

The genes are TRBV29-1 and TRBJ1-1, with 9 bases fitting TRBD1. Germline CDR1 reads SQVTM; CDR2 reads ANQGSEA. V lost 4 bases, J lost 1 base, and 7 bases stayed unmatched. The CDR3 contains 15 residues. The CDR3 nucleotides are TGCAGCGTTGGAGGTACAGGGGGCTCGAACACTGAAGCTTTCTTT. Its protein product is CSVGGTGGSNTEAFF.